This TCR beta chain derives from a study of cytomegalovirus exposure and HLA in healthy donors. Turning to the study itself: There were 65 million to 85 million unique TCRs (from HLA-typed donors) in an early data release. Out of 398 genotyped donors, roughly 83% belonged to the Caucasian-associated ancestry cluster. Regarding the study as a whole: Earlier analysis yielded a pattern in which most TCR beta V segments were productive about 90% or about 30% of the time. Among TCR beta chains, those listed as cytomegalovirus-associated numbered some 170.

On this clone itself: Antigen unknown.

The V end lost 2 bases, the J end lost 4 bases, and 8 bases lay between the germline ends. This CDR3 is built from 13 residues. Per the germline V gene, CDR1 is ENHRY and CDR2 is SYGVKD. Primers for the PCR totalled 60 Vbeta and 13 Jbeta. Clones were read by immunoSEQ multiplex PCR, and TCRdb kept only the in-frame ones, dropping some. This table has about 170,000 clones, around 77% appearing once. The sequenced material came from PBMCs. The gene calls are TRBV10-3 and TRBJ1-2, with TRBD1 as a possible D gene (6 bases). The origin of this receptor is a woman in her twenties or thirties in good health and CMV-seropositive. The CDR3 nucleotides read TGTGCCATCAGTGAGACAGGGATCTATGGCTACACCTTC. Protein sequence: CAISETGIYGYTF.